This entry lists 10 T cell receptor beta chains sequenced from one sample in a study of T cell changes during pregnancy in multiple sclerosis. Some clones are missing from TCRdb's copy, which holds only in-frame ones; the method was immunoSEQ multiplex PCR. Among about 70,000 clones, approximately 92% were seen once, and the ten largest hold 3%. Sequences were derived from CD8+ T cells from peripheral blood mononuclear cells, sampled in the third trimester of pregnancy. The receptor source for this set is a female donor in good health, enrolled as a control in a pregnancy study.

Sample share makes this clone medium-sized. CDR3 sequence: CASSETAGGTDTQYF. Here the CDR3 DNA reads TGTGCCAGCAGTGAAACGGCAGGGGGCACAGATACGCAGTATTTT. The chain has TRBV6-1 and TRBJ2-3; D is perhaps TRBD1 (6 bases). Per germline, CDR1 MNHNS and CDR2 SASEGT. This CDR3 region has 15 residues. The ends were cut back, 2 bases at V and 1 base at J, with 10 bases in the middle.

The chain carries TRBV27 and TRBJ1-2, with TRBD1 matching 9 bases. This CDR3 is built from 15 residues. V lost 3 bases, J lost 3 bases, and 5 bases stayed unmatched. Germline CDR1 reads MNHEY; CDR2 reads SMNVEV (reference sequence). Here the CDR3 DNA reads TGTGCCAGCAGTTTCGGGGACAGGGCCCACTATGGCTACACCTTC. Encoded protein: CASSFGDRAHYGYTF.

This chain links TRBV5-6 with TRBJ1-2, with D perhaps matching TRBD1 (5 bases). V gave up 7 bases and J gave up 2 bases, with 12 bases separating them. The CDR3 is 13 residues long. The V gene's germline CDR1 is SGHDT and CDR2 YYEEEE. CDR3 sequence (DNA): TGTGCCAGCGGGGAGGAGGGGAACTATGGCTACACCTTC. Its protein product is CASGEEGNYGYTF.

The genes are TRBV4-3 and TRBJ2-7; no clear D. With 1 base removed from V and 3 bases from J, the gap between germline ends came to 7 bases. The CDR3 covers 13 residues. Germline V gene sequence: CDR1 LGHNA, CDR2 YSLEER. The CDR3 DNA is TGCGCCAGCAGCCAAGGGGCCGGCTACGAGCAGTACTTC. Amino acid sequence: CASSQGAGYEQYF.

The chain carries TRBV6-1 and TRBJ1-4, with 7 bases fitting TRBD1. Trimming cost V 11 bases and J 7 bases; bases outside gene matches: 7. This CDR3 has 12 residues. CDR1 is MNHNS, CDR2 SASEGT, per germline. This CDR3 reads CAGNTGVEKLFF. CDR3 in DNA: TGTGCCGGTAATACAGGGGTTGAAAAACTGTTTTTT.

The V and J genes are TRBV9 and TRBJ1-1, with a tentative D call TRBD1 (5 bases). The germline V gene encodes CDR1 SGDLS and CDR2 YYNGEE. Trimming shortened V by 4 bases and J by 10 bases, and 14 bases separated the two germline ends. The CDR3 runs 12 residues. The CDR3 reads CASSPGPGGAFF. The CDR3, as DNA: TGTGCCAGCAGCCCGGGACCCGGGGGAGCTTTCTTT.

The chain is built from TRBV29-1 and TRBJ2-7, with D hard to call. The V gene lost 0 bases and the J gene lost 0 bases, with 6 bases spanning the gap. This CDR3 comprises 13 residues. Germline V gene data show CDR1 as SQVTM and CDR2 as ANQGSEA. CDR3 nucleotides: TGCAGCGTTGAAGAGGCTGACTCCTACGAGCAGTACTTC. Translation: CSVEEADSYEQYF.

The chain links TRBV9 to TRBJ1-1; D is perhaps TRBD1 (6 bases). The CDR3 length is 15 residues. CDR1 is SGDLS, CDR2 YYNGEE, per germline. Deletions cut 4 bases from V and 5 bases from J, with 18 bases between. The DNA of the CDR3 is TGTGCCAGCAGCTTGGACAGCTTAACGGGTACTGAAGCTTTCTTT. It translates to CASSLDSLTGTEAFF.

The gene calls are TRBV9 and TRBJ2-7, with D maybe TRBD1 (6 bases). Trimming shortened V by 0 bases and J by 2 bases, and 12 bases separated the two germline ends. Germline lookup yields CDR1 SGDLS and CDR2 YYNGEE. The CDR3 sequence is 15 residues long. CDR3 in DNA: TGTGCCAGCAGCGTAGCTACAGGGATCACCTACGAGCAGTACTTC. This sequence encodes CASSVATGITYEQYF. The full variable domain, its missing parts supplied by reference TRBV9 and TRBJ2-7, is DSGVTQTPKHLITATGQRVTLRCSPRSGDLSVYWYQQSLDQGLQFLIQYYNGEERAKGNILERFSAQQFPDLHSELNLSSLELGDSALYFCASSVATGITYEQYFGPGTRLTVT.

The V and J genes are TRBV29-1 and TRBJ1-6, with 7 bases aligning to TRBD1. Germline V gene lookup returns CDR1 SQVTM and CDR2 ANQGSEA. The CDR3 has 14 residues. Trimming cost V 0 bases and J 7 bases; bases outside gene matches: 3. As DNA, the CDR3 is TGCAGCGTTGAAGAAGGGGGCGCAAATTCACCCCTCCACTTT. Its translation: CSVEEGGANSPLHF.